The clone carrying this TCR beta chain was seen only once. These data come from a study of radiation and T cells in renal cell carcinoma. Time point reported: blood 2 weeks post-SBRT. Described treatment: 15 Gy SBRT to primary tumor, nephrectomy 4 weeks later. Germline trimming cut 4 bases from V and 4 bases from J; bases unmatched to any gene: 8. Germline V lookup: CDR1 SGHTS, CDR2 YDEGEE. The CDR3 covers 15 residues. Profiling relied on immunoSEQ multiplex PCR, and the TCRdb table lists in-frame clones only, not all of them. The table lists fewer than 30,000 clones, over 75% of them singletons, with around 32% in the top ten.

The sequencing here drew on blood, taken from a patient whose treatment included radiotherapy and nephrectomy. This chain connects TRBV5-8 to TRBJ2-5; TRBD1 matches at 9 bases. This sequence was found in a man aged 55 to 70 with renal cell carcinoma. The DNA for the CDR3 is TGTGCCAGCAGCGACGGACAGGGGTATGGAGAGACCCAGTACTTC. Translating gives CASSDGQGYGETQYF.